Below are 27 T cell receptor beta chains sequenced from a single sample in a study of T cell responses to AZD1222 COVID-19 vaccine. Method: immunoSEQ multiplex PCR; TCRdb's copy keeps in-frame clones and lacks some. The sample has about 92,000 clones; just over 85% are singletons. The source was peripheral blood, collected on day 0 of AZD1222 vaccination. The receptors derive from an adult in good health.

This rearrangement joins TRBV27 to TRBJ2-7, with D tentatively TRBD2 (6 bases). CDR3 size: 16 residues. Germline V gene lookup returns CDR1 MNHEY and CDR2 SMNVEV (reference sequence). Trimming removed 0 bases at V and 2 bases at J, with 14 bases between. CDR3 sequence (DNA): TGTGCCAGCAGTTTATCAGGGACGGGAGTCCCCTACGAGCAGTACTTC. Translated: CASSLSGTGVPYEQYF.

The chain links TRBV5-1 to TRBJ2-5, with 8 bases lining up with TRBD1. This CDR3 has 15 amino acids. In germline, CDR1 is SGHRS, CDR2 YFSETQ. J lost 5 bases, V lost 0 bases, and 6 bases had no gene match. This CDR3 is CASSLGTGTFETQYF. In DNA form, the CDR3 reads TGCGCCAGCAGCTTGGGGACAGGGACGTTCGAGACCCAGTACTTC.

This chain uses TRBV25-1 with TRBJ1-6; D is undetermined. V gave up 1 base and J gave up 12 bases, with 13 bases separating them. Germline V gene lookup returns CDR1 MGHDK and CDR2 SYGVNS. The CDR3 extends over 14 amino acids. CDR3: CASSEFQVFEPLHF. CDR3 in DNA: TGTGCCAGCAGTGAATTTCAAGTTTTCGAACCCCTCCACTTT.

The chain carries TRBV19 and TRBJ1-4, with 8 bases fitting TRBD1. Germline V gene data show CDR1 as LNHDA and CDR2 as SQIVND (reference sequence). This CDR3 is 15 amino acids long. With 9 bases clipped from V and 8 bases from J, the junction kept 14 bases outside the gene matches. This CDR3 reads CASAKIRGQGEKLFF. The CDR3 DNA follows: TGTGCCAGCGCAAAGATCAGGGGGCAAGGCGAAAAACTGTTTTTT.

This rearrangement joins TRBV6-5 to TRBJ1-1, with a possible D match to TRBD1 (5 bases). Germline CDR1 and CDR2: MNHEY and SVGAGI. The CDR3 is made up of 14 amino acids. Trimming pared 5 bases from V and 1 base from J, leaving 11 bases between. The chain's CDR3 is CASSQRQKNTEAFF. The CDR3 nucleotides are TGTGCCAGCAGTCAAAGACAGAAGAACACTGAAGCTTTCTTT.

The V gene is TRBV5-6, the J gene TRBJ1-5, with 8 bases that match TRBD1. Germline V gene data show CDR1 as SGHDT and CDR2 as YYEEEE. The CDR3 has 14 residues. Unmatched junction bases numbered 5, after V lost 4 bases and J lost 5 bases. The CDR3 loop reads CASSLQGVHQPQHF. The DNA of the CDR3 is TGTGCCAGCAGCCTACAGGGGGTACATCAGCCCCAGCATTTT.

The chain joins TRBV4-2 to TRBJ1-2; a possible D gene is TRBD1 (5 bases). Germline CDR1 LGHNA, CDR2 YNFKEQ. The CDR3 loop spans 14 amino acids. Trimming cost V 2 bases and J 8 bases, with 15 bases left between them. This chain's CDR3 is CASSQIDQGRGYTF. CDR3 bases: TGTGCCAGCAGCCAAATCGATCAGGGTCGGGGCTACACCTTC.

V and J are TRBV15 and TRBJ2-7, with D tentatively TRBD2 (6 bases). Looked up from germline, CDR1 is LNHNV and CDR2 is YYDKDF (reference sequence). The V end was cut by 5 bases, the J end by 6 bases, with 20 bases between. There are 15 residues in the CDR3. CDR3 nucleotide sequence: TGTGCCACCAGCGAGGGAAGTCCGGGACTCAGCGAGCAGTACTTC. Encoded protein: CATSEGSPGLSEQYF. Supplemented by reference TRBV15 and TRBJ2-7, the full variable domain reads DAMVIQNPRYQVTQFGKPVTLSCSQTLNHNVMYWYQQKSSQAPKLLFHYYDKDFNNEADTPDNFQSRRPNTSFCFLDIRSPGLGDTAMYLCATSEGSPGLSEQYFGPGTRLTVT.

The V gene is TRBV7-6, the J gene TRBJ1-2; D perhaps matches TRBD1 (5 bases). The V gene lost 3 bases and the J gene lost 10 bases, with 21 bases spanning the gap. The V gene's germline CDR1 is SGHVS and CDR2 FNYEAQ. There are 15 residues in the CDR3. DNA of the CDR3: TGTGCCAGCAGCTTTCACCCAGGGTCTGAGGTATTCTACACCTTC. Amino acids: CASSFHPGSEVFYTF. Supplemented by reference TRBV7-6 and TRBJ1-2, the full variable domain reads GAGVSQSPRYKVTKRGQDVALRCDPISGHVSLYWYRQALGQGPEFLTYFNYEAQQDKSGLPNDRFSAERPEGSISTLTIQRTEQRDSAMYRCASSFHPGSEVFYTFGSGTRLTVV.

The DNA for the CDR3 is TGTGCCAGTAGGGTCGCGGGGGTTGAAGCTTTCTTT. Its translation: CASRVAGVEAFF. V gene TRBV19 combines with J gene TRBJ1-1, with a possible D match to TRBD1 (5 bases). The CDR3 totals 12 residues. Germline CDR1 LNHDA, CDR2 SQIVND (reference sequence). Between the trimmed V and J ends, which lost 6 bases and 7 bases, there was a span of 12 bases.

This sequence joins TRBV6-5 and TRBJ2-5; D unclear. The CDR3 totals 14 residues. V shed 6 bases and J shed 5 bases, with 16 bases lying between them. The germline V gene has CDR1 MNHEY and CDR2 SVGAGI. The CDR3 DNA is TGTGCCAGCAGCTCTGGGGTTCTTGGGGAGACCCAGTACTTC. Residues: CASSSGVLGETQYF.

CDR3 loop: CASSLGAQNTDTQYF. The CDR3 coding sequence is TGTGCCAGCTCACTGGGAGCTCAGAACACAGATACGCAGTATTTT. The gene calls are TRBV18 and TRBJ2-3, with D tentatively TRBD2 (5 bases). Per germline, CDR1 KGHSH and CDR2 LQKENI. Trimming pared 4 bases from V and 2 bases from J, leaving 13 bases between. CDR3 size: 15 residues.

The V and J genes are TRBV29-1 and TRBJ2-5; 10 bases map to TRBD1. This CDR3 region has 16 residues. Trimming cost V 5 bases and J 5 bases; bases outside gene matches: 14. Germline lookup yields CDR1 SQVTM and CDR2 ANQGSEA. CDR3 residues: CSVSDPGQGLGETQYF. The CDR3 DNA follows: TGCAGCGTTAGTGACCCGGGACAGGGGTTAGGGGAGACCCAGTACTTC.

The chain carries TRBV2 and TRBJ2-1; 9 bases map to TRBD2. V was clipped by 3 bases and J by 6 bases; unmatched bases: 6. This CDR3 comprises 15 residues. CDR1 and CDR2 from the germline V gene are SNHLY and FYNNEI. The CDR3 region is CASSEREGPLNEQFF. The CDR3 nucleotides read TGTGCCAGCAGTGAGCGGGAGGGCCCTCTCAATGAGCAGTTCTTC.

The chain is built from TRBV12-3 or TRBV12-4 and TRBJ1-1; 7 bases are shared with TRBD1. This CDR3 is built from 12 residues. V shed 7 bases, J shed 7 bases, and the junction held 6 bases outside the gene matches. The CDR3 DNA follows: TGTGCCAGCAATCTCCGGGACAGTGAAGCTTTCTTT. This encodes CASNLRDSEAFF.

The genes are TRBV4-1 and TRBJ1-2, with a possible D match to TRBD1 (5 bases). The V end was cut by 3 bases, the J end by 4 bases, with 15 bases between. Per the germline V gene, CDR1 is MGHRA and CDR2 is YSYEKL. The CDR3 length is 15 residues. The CDR3 loop is CASSHPGRDSYGYTF. DNA of the CDR3: TGCGCCAGCAGCCACCCGGGACGGGATTCCTATGGCTACACCTTC.

V and J are TRBV3-1 (or the pseudogene TRBV3-2) and TRBJ2-7; 8 positions match TRBD2. The CDR3 loop spans 15 amino acids. CDR1 and CDR2 from the germline V gene are LGHDT and YNNKEL (reference sequence). The trim removed 3 bases at V and 7 bases at J, leaving 11 bases unmatched. The CDR3 nucleotides are TGTGCCAGCAGCCACCAGAGTAGCGGGGTGTGGGAGCAGTACTTC. This gives the protein CASSHQSSGVWEQYF.

The CDR3: CASTTTWGTGGRTNYEQYF. The CDR3 DNA sequence: TGTGCCAGCACCACGACCTGGGGGACAGGGGGAAGGACAAACTACGAGCAGTACTTC. The gene calls are TRBV28 and TRBJ2-7, with 11 bases lining up with TRBD1. The CDR3 sequence is 19 residues long. The V segment lost 7 bases and the J segment 3 bases; nucleotides outside the gene matches: 20. Germline CDR1 reads MDHEN; CDR2 reads SYDVKM.

The chain combines TRBV6-5 with TRBJ1-1; 8 bases are shared with TRBD1. The CDR3 is 13 amino acids. After removal of 6 bases from V and 3 bases from J, the junction contained 3 bases not matched to a gene. The germline CDR1 and CDR2 sequences are MNHEY and SVGAGI. The CDR3 sequence is CASSLGQDTEAFF. The CDR3 region has the DNA TGTGCCAGCAGCCTGGGACAGGACACTGAAGCTTTCTTT.

This chain links TRBV11-2 with TRBJ1-4; TRBD1 is a possible D gene (5 bases). Germline values: CDR1 SGHAT, CDR2 FQNNGV. V dropped 2 bases and J dropped 0 bases, with 10 bases sitting between them. The CDR3 loop spans 16 amino acids. This CDR3 is CASSLLGPATNEKLFF. The CDR3 DNA is TGTGCCAGCAGCTTATTGGGGCCTGCAACTAATGAAAAACTGTTTTTT.

This clone was recorded a few times. J is TRBJ1-5 and V is TRBV15; no reliable D call. CDR1 LNHNV and CDR2 YYDKDF come from the germline V gene (reference sequence). There are 15 residues in the CDR3. V was cut by 0 bases and J by 3 bases, with 9 bases left in between. As DNA, the CDR3 is TGTGCCACCAGCAGAGATTTAGAGTACAATCAGCCCCAGCATTTT. Protein product: CATSRDLEYNQPQHF.

The J gene is TRBJ2-7, the V gene TRBV5-6; TRBD1 aligns across 11 bases. The CDR3 is 15 amino acids. Germline loops: CDR1 SGHDT, CDR2 YYEEEE. J was trimmed by 4 bases and V by 4 bases; bases with no gene match: 7. DNA for the CDR3: TGTGCCAGCAGCCCACGGACAGGGGGCTGGTACGAGCAGTACTTC. This encodes CASSPRTGGWYEQYF.

The chain recombines TRBV2 with TRBJ1-2; D may be TRBD1 (6 bases). The CDR3 extends over 13 amino acids. The germline V and J ends were trimmed by 7 bases and 4 bases, with 13 bases remaining between them. From germline, CDR1 is SNHLY and CDR2 FYNNEI. As DNA, the CDR3 is TGTGCCAGCATCAGACAGGCGCTCTATGGCTACACCTTC. Translation: CASIRQALYGYTF.

The CDR3 DNA sequence: TGCGCCAGCAGCTGGACAGGGAGCTCCCCCGGGGAGCTGTTTTTT. This translates into CASSWTGSSPGELFF. This rearrangement joins TRBV5-1 to TRBJ2-2; 8 positions agree with TRBD1. Per the germline V gene, CDR1 is SGHRS and CDR2 is YFSETQ. The junction had 7 bases not matched to a gene; V was cut back by 3 bases and J by 6 bases. This CDR3 has 15 residues.

This chain links TRBV2 with TRBJ1-5; D is possibly TRBD1 (6 bases). The CDR3 is 14 residues long. V shed 5 bases and J shed 8 bases, with 16 bases lying between them. The germline V gene has CDR1 SNHLY and CDR2 FYNNEI. The CDR3 region has the DNA TGTGCCAGCAGTCCTACAGGGAGGAGGGAGCCCCAGCATTTT. Its translation: CASSPTGRREPQHF.

The rearrangement uses TRBV2 and TRBJ2-3; D not certain. Germline V gives CDR1 SNHLY, CDR2 FYNNEI. V was pared by 7 bases and J by 4 bases, with 12 bases between. The CDR3 is made up of 13 amino acids. CDR3 sequence reads: CASIRMAPDTQYF. The CDR3, as DNA: TGTGCCAGCATACGAATGGCCCCAGATACGCAGTATTTT.

This chain uses TRBV28 with TRBJ1-6; D not certain. V lost 6 bases to trimming and J lost 6 bases, with 18 bases between them. CDR1 is MDHEN and CDR2 is SYDVKM in the germline V gene. The CDR3 contains 16 residues. CDR3 nucleotide sequence: TGTGCCAGCAGAATACCGCCCGGCCGATCTAATTCACCCCTCCACTTT. It encodes CASRIPPGRSNSPLHF.